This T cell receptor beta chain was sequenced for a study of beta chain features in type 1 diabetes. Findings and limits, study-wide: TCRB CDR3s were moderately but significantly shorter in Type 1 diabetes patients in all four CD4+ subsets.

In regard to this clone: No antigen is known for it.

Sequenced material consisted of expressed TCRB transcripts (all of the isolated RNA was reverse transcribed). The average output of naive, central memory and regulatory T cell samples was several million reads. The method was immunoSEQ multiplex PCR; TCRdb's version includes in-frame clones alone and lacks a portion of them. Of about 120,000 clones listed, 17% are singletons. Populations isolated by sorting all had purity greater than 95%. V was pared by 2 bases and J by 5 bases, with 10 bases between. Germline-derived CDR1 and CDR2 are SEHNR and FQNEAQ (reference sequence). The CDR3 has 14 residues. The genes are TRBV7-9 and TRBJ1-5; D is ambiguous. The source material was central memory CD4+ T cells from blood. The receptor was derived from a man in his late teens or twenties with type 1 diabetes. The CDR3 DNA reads TGTGCCAGCAGCTTATTGGGTCAGTATCAGCCCCAGCATTTT. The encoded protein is CASSLLGQYQPQHF.